This is a list of T cell receptor beta chains from one sample in a study of T cells in localized non-small cell lung cancer. Assay used: immunoSEQ multiplex PCR; TCRdb lists only in-frame clones, some missing. Among some 30,000 clones listed, approximately 80% were seen once. The source material was peripheral blood, sampled before any cancer treatment. Receptors were obtained from a male donor aged 60 or over with stage II squamous cell lung carcinoma. Each CDR3 is given with its conserved first and last residue. Fields, in order: CDR3 DNA, CDR3 protein, J gene, D gene, V gene, clone size. A D gene is named only where the DNA matches it firmly. Clone size is stated in some rows and not others, as once, few, many or a class when expanded.

CDR3 DNA: TGTGCCAGCAGCTTAGGACAGGGGAACTATGGCTACACCTTC; CDR3 protein: CASSLGQGNYGYTF; J gene: TRBJ1-2; D gene: TRBD1; V gene: TRBV5-4; clone size: NA
CDR3 DNA: TGTGCCAGCAGTAGTCTGGACAGCAACTATGGCTACACCTTC; CDR3 protein: CASSSLDSNYGYTF; J gene: TRBJ1-2; D gene: NA; V gene: TRBV6-1; clone size: NA
CDR3 DNA: TGTGCCAGCAGTCCCCCTAGCGGGGGGCGAAACACTGAAGCTTTCTTT; CDR3 protein: CASSPPSGGRNTEAFF; J gene: TRBJ1-1; D gene: NA; V gene: TRBV27; clone size: NA
CDR3 DNA: TGTGCCAGCAGTCTACAGGGGAGCGGTCAGCCCCAGCATTTT; CDR3 protein: CASSLQGSGQPQHF; J gene: TRBJ1-5; D gene: TRBD1; V gene: TRBV6-5; clone size: NA
CDR3 DNA: TGTGCCAGCAGTGATCTGACAGGGGGGCAAGTCAACACCATATATTTT; CDR3 protein: CASSDLTGGQVNTIYF; J gene: TRBJ1-3; D gene: TRBD1; V gene: TRBV25-1; clone size: NA
CDR3 DNA: TGTGCCAGCGCAGACGGTGACTATCAGCCCCAGCATTTT; CDR3 protein: CASADGDYQPQHF; J gene: TRBJ1-5; D gene: NA; V gene: TRBV27; clone size: NA
CDR3 DNA: TGTGCCAGTAGGGTAGCGGGGCAAGAGACCCAGTACTTC; CDR3 protein: CASRVAGQETQYF; J gene: TRBJ2-5; D gene: TRBD2; V gene: TRBV19; clone size: NA
CDR3 DNA: TGTGCCAGCAGCTTACGCCCCTCTTTGCAGACTCGGGCTAATGAAAAACTGTTTTTT; CDR3 protein: CASSLRPSLQTRANEKLFF; J gene: TRBJ1-4; D gene: NA; V gene: TRBV11-2; clone size: NA
CDR3 DNA: TGTGCCAGCAGCGCTCAGGGGGCCTACAATGAGCAGTTCTTC; CDR3 protein: CASSAQGAYNEQFF; J gene: TRBJ2-1; D gene: TRBD1; V gene: TRBV9; clone size: NA
CDR3 DNA: TGTGCCAGCTCCTCGGAGGTTTTCTCCTACGAGCAGTACTTC; CDR3 protein: CASSSEVFSYEQYF; J gene: TRBJ2-7; D gene: NA; V gene: TRBV11-2; clone size: NA
CDR3 DNA: TGTGCCAGCAGTAACAGGTGGGCTGGGGGACGGCTTTACGAGCAGTACTTC; CDR3 protein: CASSNRWAGGRLYEQYF; J gene: TRBJ2-7; D gene: NA; V gene: TRBV27; clone size: once
CDR3 DNA: TGTGCCACCAGCAGAGAAAGGACAGGATCAAGAGATACGCAGTATTTT; CDR3 protein: CATSRERTGSRDTQYF; J gene: TRBJ2-3; D gene: TRBD1; V gene: TRBV15; clone size: few
CDR3 DNA: TGTGCCAGCAGCCCACTTGGGAATTTGAATTCACCCCTCCACTTT; CDR3 protein: CASSPLGNLNSPLHF; J gene: TRBJ1-6; D gene: NA; V gene: TRBV5-4; clone size: NA
CDR3 DNA: TGTGCCAGTAGGGCTCAGTACCAAGAGACCCAGTACTTC; CDR3 protein: CASRAQYQETQYF; J gene: TRBJ2-5; D gene: NA; V gene: TRBV19; clone size: NA
CDR3 DNA: TGTGCCAGCAGTTTTAGTAAGGGAGGCTACGAGCAGTACTTC; CDR3 protein: CASSFSKGGYEQYF; J gene: TRBJ2-7; D gene: NA; V gene: TRBV27; clone size: NA
CDR3 DNA: TGTGCCACCAGCAGAGATCTGGGGGGAGGTTCTGGAAACACCATATATTTT; CDR3 protein: CATSRDLGGGSGNTIYF; J gene: TRBJ1-3; D gene: NA; V gene: TRBV15; clone size: NA
CDR3 DNA: TGCAGCGTTGAAACCGGGACGAACGGGGAAAAACTGTTTTTT; CDR3 protein: CSVETGTNGEKLFF; J gene: TRBJ1-4; D gene: NA; V gene: TRBV29-1; clone size: NA
CDR3 DNA: TGTGCGAGCGGGAGGGCCGCAGATACGCAGTATTTT; CDR3 protein: CASGRAADTQYF; J gene: TRBJ2-3; D gene: TRBD2; V gene: TRBV5-8; clone size: NA
CDR3 DNA: TGTGCCAGCAGCGGAGGGACAGGGGGCTGGGAGACCCAGTACTTC; CDR3 protein: CASSGGTGGWETQYF; J gene: TRBJ2-5; D gene: TRBD1; V gene: TRBV5-5; clone size: NA
CDR3 DNA: TGTGCCAGCAGGAGGGACAGGGGGGTTCAGGAGACCCAGTACTTC; CDR3 protein: CASRRDRGVQETQYF; J gene: TRBJ2-5; D gene: TRBD1; V gene: TRBV2; clone size: NA
CDR3 DNA: TGTGCCAGTAGTCCTCTGGGGGCAGGGGAAGATACGCAGTATTTT; CDR3 protein: CASSPLGAGEDTQYF; J gene: TRBJ2-3; D gene: NA; V gene: TRBV19; clone size: few
CDR3 DNA: TGTGCCAGCAGCTCACAGGGGTACGAGCAGTACTTC; CDR3 protein: CASSSQGYEQYF; J gene: TRBJ2-7; D gene: TRBD1; V gene: TRBV11-2; clone size: NA
CDR3 DNA: TGTGCCACCGCTGGCGCATCCGCCACAGATACGCAGTATTTT; CDR3 protein: CATAGASATDTQYF; J gene: TRBJ2-3; D gene: NA; V gene: TRBV2; clone size: NA
CDR3 DNA: TGTGCCTGGAGTTCGCCGGGACAGCGGGCTTTCTTT; CDR3 protein: CAWSSPGQRAFF; J gene: TRBJ1-1; D gene: TRBD1; V gene: TRBV30; clone size: NA
CDR3 DNA: TGTGCCAGCAGCTTCGAAGAGCAGTACTTC; CDR3 protein: CASSFEEQYF; J gene: TRBJ2-7; D gene: NA; V gene: TRBV5-8; clone size: NA
CDR3 DNA: TGTGCCAGCAGCCTAGGGACAGGGAGAACCTACGAGCAGTACTTC; CDR3 protein: CASSLGTGRTYEQYF; J gene: TRBJ2-7; D gene: TRBD1; V gene: TRBV5-4; clone size: NA
CDR3 DNA: TGTGCCAGCAGCTTTGAGGGTCGGGCCGGGGAGCTGTTTTTT; CDR3 protein: CASSFEGRAGELFF; J gene: TRBJ2-2; D gene: NA; V gene: TRBV7-3; clone size: NA
CDR3 DNA: TGTGCCAGCAGCCAAGCCGGGACAGGGTACGAGCAGTACTTC; CDR3 protein: CASSQAGTGYEQYF; J gene: TRBJ2-7; D gene: TRBD1; V gene: TRBV14; clone size: NA
CDR3 DNA: TGTGCCAGCAGCCCGCAGTCCCCTAGACTAGCGGGCTACGAGCAGTACTTC; CDR3 protein: CASSPQSPRLAGYEQYF; J gene: TRBJ2-7; D gene: TRBD2; V gene: TRBV7-9; clone size: NA
CDR3 DNA: TGTGCCAGCAGTTACGGGAGGGACAACTACGAGCAGTACTTC; CDR3 protein: CASSYGRDNYEQYF; J gene: TRBJ2-7; D gene: NA; V gene: TRBV6-5; clone size: NA
CDR3 DNA: TGTGCCAGCAGTGAATACGAGCCCCTAAAGAATGAGCAGTTCTTC; CDR3 protein: CASSEYEPLKNEQFF; J gene: TRBJ2-1; D gene: NA; V gene: TRBV25-1; clone size: NA
CDR3 DNA: TGCGCCAGCAGCTCGGGTAGGACAGAAGAGACCCAGTACTTC; CDR3 protein: CASSSGRTEETQYF; J gene: TRBJ2-5; D gene: NA; V gene: TRBV5-1; clone size: few
CDR3 DNA: TGTGCCAGCAGTGCCAGGGGAGGGACCCAGTACTTC; CDR3 protein: CASSARGGTQYF; J gene: TRBJ2-5; D gene: NA; V gene: TRBV6-1; clone size: NA
CDR3 DNA: TGCGCCAGCAGCCTACTGGGTCCTGGAAGTAGGGGGGAAGCTTTCTTT; CDR3 protein: CASSLLGPGSRGEAFF; J gene: TRBJ1-1; D gene: NA; V gene: TRBV5-1; clone size: NA
CDR3 DNA: TGTGCCAGCAGCGTAGATATAACAGGGGGACACCAAGAGACCCAGTACTTC; CDR3 protein: CASSVDITGGHQETQYF; J gene: TRBJ2-5; D gene: TRBD1; V gene: TRBV9; clone size: NA
CDR3 DNA: TGTGCCAGCAGTGAAAACAGGGGATCGGGGGAGACCCAGTACTTC; CDR3 protein: CASSENRGSGETQYF; J gene: TRBJ2-5; D gene: TRBD1; V gene: TRBV6-1; clone size: NA
CDR3 DNA: TGTGCCAGCAGCGTCTCTAGTCGGGCAAACGATGAGCAGTTCTTC; CDR3 protein: CASSVSSRANDEQFF; J gene: TRBJ2-1; D gene: NA; V gene: TRBV9; clone size: NA
CDR3 DNA: TGTGCCAGCAGTGAAGCGGGGCCCCCATATGGAGATACGCAGTATTTT; CDR3 protein: CASSEAGPPYGDTQYF; J gene: TRBJ2-3; D gene: NA; V gene: TRBV6-1; clone size: NA
CDR3 DNA: TGTGCCAGCAGTGAACAGTTGGGGACGGTAGAAGAAAAACTGTTTTTT; CDR3 protein: CASSEQLGTVEEKLFF; J gene: TRBJ1-4; D gene: NA; V gene: TRBV6-1; clone size: NA
CDR3 DNA: TGTGCCAGCAGCCGTTGGGGGACGGAGAGGGAGACCCAGTACTTC; CDR3 protein: CASSRWGTERETQYF; J gene: TRBJ2-5; D gene: NA; V gene: TRBV13; clone size: few
CDR3 DNA: TGCGCCAGCAGCTTGGGCCAGACGGCCTCTGGAAACACCATATATTTT; CDR3 protein: CASSLGQTASGNTIYF; J gene: TRBJ1-3; D gene: NA; V gene: TRBV5-1; clone size: NA
CDR3 DNA: TGCAGCGTTGAGACAGGGTATGGCGACGAGCAGTACTTC; CDR3 protein: CSVETGYGDEQYF; J gene: TRBJ2-7; D gene: TRBD1; V gene: TRBV29-1; clone size: NA
CDR3 DNA: NA; CDR3 protein: CARSLPWGGGNQPQHF; J gene: TRBJ1-5; D gene: NA; V gene: TRBV7-5; clone size: once
CDR3 DNA: TGTGCCAGCAGCGTAATCAATGAGCAGTTCTTC; CDR3 protein: CASSVINEQFF; J gene: TRBJ2-1; D gene: NA; V gene: TRBV7-9; clone size: NA
CDR3 DNA: TGTGCCAGCAGACCGGGACTAGCGGGAGATGACACCGGGGAGCTGTTTTTT; CDR3 protein: CASRPGLAGDDTGELFF; J gene: TRBJ2-2; D gene: TRBD2; V gene: TRBV9; clone size: once
CDR3 DNA: TGTGCCAGTAGTATAGAGAGAAATCAGCCCCAGCATTTT; CDR3 protein: CASSIERNQPQHF; J gene: TRBJ1-5; D gene: NA; V gene: TRBV19; clone size: NA
CDR3 DNA: TGTGCCAGCAGCTTAGAGGGACTAGCGGGAGGGTGGGAGACCCAGTACTTC; CDR3 protein: CASSLEGLAGGWETQYF; J gene: TRBJ2-5; D gene: TRBD2; V gene: TRBV11-2; clone size: once
CDR3 DNA: TGTGCCAGCAAGGCGGAACTCACCGGGGATACGCAGTATTTT; CDR3 protein: CASKAELTGDTQYF; J gene: TRBJ2-3; D gene: NA; V gene: TRBV5-4; clone size: NA
CDR3 DNA: TGTGCCAGTAGGGCCGGGGATACGCAGTATTTT; CDR3 protein: CASRAGDTQYF; J gene: TRBJ2-3; D gene: NA; V gene: TRBV19; clone size: few
CDR3 DNA: TGTGCCAGCAGTTTGGCTCTGAACACTGAAGCTTTCTTT; CDR3 protein: CASSLALNTEAFF; J gene: TRBJ1-1; D gene: NA; V gene: TRBV7-9; clone size: NA
CDR3 DNA: TGTGCCAGCCACCGAGGAACAGCGACCTCCTACGAGCAGTACTTC; CDR3 protein: CASHRGTATSYEQYF; J gene: TRBJ2-7; D gene: NA; V gene: TRBV28; clone size: NA
CDR3 DNA: TGCGCCAGCAGCCAAGAACCAGGGAACACTGAAGCTTTCTTT; CDR3 protein: CASSQEPGNTEAFF; J gene: TRBJ1-1; D gene: NA; V gene: TRBV4-1; clone size: NA
CDR3 DNA: TGTGCCTGGAACCGACAGGGGAGAAATTCACCCCTCCACTTT; CDR3 protein: CAWNRQGRNSPLHF; J gene: TRBJ1-6; D gene: TRBD1; V gene: TRBV30; clone size: NA
CDR3 DNA: TGTGCCAGCACCTCACTGACAGACAATGAGCAGTTCTTC; CDR3 protein: CASTSLTDNEQFF; J gene: TRBJ2-1; D gene: NA; V gene: TRBV6-1; clone size: NA
CDR3 DNA: TGTGCCAGCAGGGGGTGGGTCCGACTAGCAGATGAGCAGTTCTTC; CDR3 protein: CASRGWVRLADEQFF; J gene: TRBJ2-1; D gene: TRBD2; V gene: TRBV28; clone size: NA